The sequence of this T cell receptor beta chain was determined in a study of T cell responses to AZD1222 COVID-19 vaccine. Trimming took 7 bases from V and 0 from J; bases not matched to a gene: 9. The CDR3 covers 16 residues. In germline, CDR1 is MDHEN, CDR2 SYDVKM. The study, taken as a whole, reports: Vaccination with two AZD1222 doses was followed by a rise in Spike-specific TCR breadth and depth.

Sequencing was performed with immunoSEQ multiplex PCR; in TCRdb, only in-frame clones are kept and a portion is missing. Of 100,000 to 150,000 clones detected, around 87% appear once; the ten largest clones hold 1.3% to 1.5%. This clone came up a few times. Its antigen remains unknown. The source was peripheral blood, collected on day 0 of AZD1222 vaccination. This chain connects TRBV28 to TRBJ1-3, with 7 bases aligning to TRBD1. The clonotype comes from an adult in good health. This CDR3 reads CASTTGEGLSGNTIYF. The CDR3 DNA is TGTGCCAGCACTACAGGGGAGGGCCTCTCTGGAAACACCATATATTTT.